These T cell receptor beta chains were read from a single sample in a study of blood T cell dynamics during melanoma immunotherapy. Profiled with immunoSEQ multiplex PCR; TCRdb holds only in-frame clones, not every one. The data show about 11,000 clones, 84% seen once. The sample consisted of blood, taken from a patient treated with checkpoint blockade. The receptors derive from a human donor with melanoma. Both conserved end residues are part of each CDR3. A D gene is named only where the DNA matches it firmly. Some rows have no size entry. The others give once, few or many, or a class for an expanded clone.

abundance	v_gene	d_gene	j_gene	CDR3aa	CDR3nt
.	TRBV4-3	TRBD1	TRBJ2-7	CASSQDVGQGSYYEQYF	TGCGCCAGCAGCCAAGACGTCGGACAGGGGTCCTACTACGAGCAGTACTTC
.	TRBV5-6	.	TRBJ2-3	CASSLGPPREDTQYF	TGTGCCAGCAGCTTGGGCCCCCCCCGGGAAGATACGCAGTATTTT
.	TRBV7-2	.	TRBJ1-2	CASSSRGGQGKSYTF	TGTGCCAGCAGCTCTCGAGGGGGGCAGGGGAAATCCTACACCTTC
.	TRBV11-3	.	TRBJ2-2	CASSLDRGSGELFF	TGTGCCAGCAGCTTAGATCGGGGAAGCGGGGAGCTGTTTTTT
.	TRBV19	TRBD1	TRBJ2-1	CASSTGQGSRGFNEQFF	TGTGCCAGTAGTACGGGACAGGGCAGTAGGGGCTTCAATGAGCAGTTCTTC
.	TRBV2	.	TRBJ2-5	CASSGALLETQYF	TGTGCCAGCAGTGGAGCCCTGTTGGAGACCCAGTACTTC
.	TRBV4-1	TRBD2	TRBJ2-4	CASSPGLAGGRTKNIQYF	TGCGCCAGCAGCCCGGGACTAGCGGGGGGGCGAACCAAAAACATTCAGTACTTC
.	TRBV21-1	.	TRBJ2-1	CASSARGVVGKNEQFF	TGTGCCAGCAGCGCCCGGGGGGTTGTCGGTAAGAATGAGCAGTTCTTC
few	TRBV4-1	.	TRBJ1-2	CASSLTGLYGYTF	TGCGCCAGCAGCCTTACAGGGCTCTATGGCTACACCTTC
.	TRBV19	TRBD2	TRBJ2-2	CASSFLAGGLNTGELFF	TGTGCCAGTAGTTTTCTAGCGGGGGGGCTGAACACCGGGGAGCTGTTTTTT
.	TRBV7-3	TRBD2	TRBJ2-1	CASSLDGGGNEQFF	TGTGCCAGCAGCTTAGACGGGGGAGGGAATGAGCAGTTCTTC
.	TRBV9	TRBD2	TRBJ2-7	CASSPAGTSGGLSSYEQYF	TGTGCCAGCAGCCCCGCCGGGACTAGCGGGGGCCTTAGCTCCTACGAGCAGTACTTC
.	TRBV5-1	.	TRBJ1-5	CASSLQGNQPQHF	TGCGCCAGCAGCTTACAGGGCAATCAGCCCCAGCATTTT
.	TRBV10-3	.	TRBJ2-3	CAINPVGGASDTQYF	TGTGCCATCAATCCGGTTGGGGGGGCCTCGGATACGCAGTATTTT
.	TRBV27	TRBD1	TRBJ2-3	CASSPGQLFTHDTDTQYF	TGTGCCAGCAGTCCGGGACAGTTATTTACGCATGATACAGATACGCAGTATTTT
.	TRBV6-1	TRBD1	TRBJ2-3	CASGRTGGGTDTQYF	TGTGCCAGCGGAAGGACAGGGGGAGGCACAGATACGCAGTATTTT
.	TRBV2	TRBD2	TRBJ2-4	CASSEGLATNIQYF	TGTGCCAGCAGCGAAGGACTAGCGACGAACATTCAGTACTTC
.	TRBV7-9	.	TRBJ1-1	CASSLQQSEAFF	TGTGCCAGCAGCTTACAACAGTCTGAAGCTTTCTTT
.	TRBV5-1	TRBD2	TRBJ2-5	CASSLRRGEETQYF	TGCGCCAGCAGCTTGAGGCGGGGGGAAGAGACCCAGTACTTC
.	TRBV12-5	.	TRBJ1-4	CASGPDGTPTNEKLFF	TGTGCTAGTGGTCCTGACGGGACGCCAACTAATGAAAAACTGTTTTTT
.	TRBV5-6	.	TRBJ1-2	CASSIGRGYTF	TGTGCCAGCAGCATCGGACGTGGCTACACCTTC
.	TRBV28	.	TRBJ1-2	CASSPAWGYTF	TGTGCCAGCAGTCCCGCGTGGGGCTACACCTTC
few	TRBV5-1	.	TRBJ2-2	CASSQGWGRTGELFF	TGCGCCAGCAGCCAGGGATGGGGCCGCACCGGGGAGCTGTTTTTT
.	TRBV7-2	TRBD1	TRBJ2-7	CASSSVPTGNVYEQYF	TGTGCCAGCAGCTCCGTACCGACAGGGAATGTCTACGAGCAGTACTTC
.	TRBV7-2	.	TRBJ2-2	CASSLAGINTGELFF	TGTGCCAGCAGCTTAGCGGGGATAAACACCGGGGAGCTGTTTTTT
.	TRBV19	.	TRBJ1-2	CASSIRGPKTFGYGYTF	TGTGCCAGTAGTATACGGGGCCCCAAGACCTTTGGCTATGGCTACACCTTC
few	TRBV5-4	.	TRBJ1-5	CAITRGHQPQHF	TGTGCCATAACCCGGGGGCATCAGCCCCAGCATTTT
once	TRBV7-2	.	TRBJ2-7	CASSLQFEQYF	TGTGCCAGCAGTTTACAATTCGAGCAGTACTTC
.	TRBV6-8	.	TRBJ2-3	CASSPWDGGPTDTQYF	TGTGCCAGCAGTCCCTGGGACGGGGGACCCACAGATACGCAGTATTTT
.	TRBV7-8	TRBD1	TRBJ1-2	CASSSSQGGLYGYTF	TGTGCCAGCAGCTCCTCCCAGGGGGGACTCTATGGCTACACCTTC
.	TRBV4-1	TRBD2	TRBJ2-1	CASSPHSSGGYNEQFF	TGCGCCAGCAGCCCCCACTCTAGCGGGGGCTACAATGAGCAGTTCTTC
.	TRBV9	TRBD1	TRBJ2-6	CASSATGAGANVLTF	TGTGCCAGCAGCGCAACAGGGGCTGGGGCCAACGTCCTGACTTTC
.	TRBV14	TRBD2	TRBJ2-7	CASSSLLAGSYEQYF	TGTGCCAGCAGCTCACTACTAGCGGGGTCCTACGAGCAGTACTTC
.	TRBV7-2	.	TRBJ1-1	CASSSLAGSEAFF	TGTGCCAGCAGCTCCCTCGCGGGTTCTGAAGCTTTCTTT
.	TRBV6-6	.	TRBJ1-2	CASTLTAKAVYGYTF	TGTGCCAGCACCTTGACAGCCAAGGCGGTCTATGGCTACACCTTC
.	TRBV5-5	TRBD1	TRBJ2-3	CASSSHRGSDTQYF	TGTGCCAGCAGCTCGCACAGGGGTTCAGATACGCAGTATTTT
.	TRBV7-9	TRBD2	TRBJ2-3	CASSLGLAGARTDTQYF	TGTGCCAGCAGCTTGGGACTAGCGGGGGCGCGCACAGATACGCAGTATTTT
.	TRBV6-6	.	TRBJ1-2	CASSQTANYGYTF	TGTGCCAGCAGTCAGACAGCTAACTATGGCTACACCTTC
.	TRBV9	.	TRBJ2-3	CASSPRGGGTDTQYF	TGTGCCAGCAGCCCTAGAGGGGGAGGCACAGATACGCAGTATTTT
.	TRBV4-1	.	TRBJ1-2	CASSQDEGRGVLNYGYTF	TGCGCCAGCAGCCAAGATGAGGGGAGGGGGGTGCTTAACTATGGCTACACCTTC
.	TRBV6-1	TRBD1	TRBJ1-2	CASSLQGARYGYTF	TGTGCCAGCAGTCTACAGGGGGCGCGGTATGGCTACACCTTC
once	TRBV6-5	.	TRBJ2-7	CASSLAGVEYEQYF	TGTGCCAGCAGCTTGGCCGGGGTGGAGTACGAGCAGTACTTC
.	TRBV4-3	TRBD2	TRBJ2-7	CASSPTGGGREQYF	TGCGCCAGCAGCCCCACGGGGGGGGGCCGCGAGCAGTACTTC
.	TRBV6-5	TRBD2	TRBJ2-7	CASSYESGGNEQYF	TGTGCCAGCAGTTACGAGTCGGGGGGGAACGAGCAGTACTTC
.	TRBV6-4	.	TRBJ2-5	CASSDHRRETQYF	TGTGCCAGCAGTGATCATCGGAGGGAGACCCAGTACTTC
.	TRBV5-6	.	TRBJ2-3	CASSFKASFTDTQYF	TGTGCCAGCAGCTTTAAAGCCAGTTTCACAGATACGCAGTATTTT
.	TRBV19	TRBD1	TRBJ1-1	CASSIGTGEGTEAFF	TGTGCCAGTAGTATAGGGACAGGGGAGGGAACTGAAGCTTTCTTT
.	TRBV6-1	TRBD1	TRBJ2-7	CASSETGDGSYEQYF	TGTGCCAGCAGTGAGACAGGGGACGGCTCCTACGAGCAGTACTTC
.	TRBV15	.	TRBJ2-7	CATSGGGRQGTLDF	TGTGCCACCTCTGGGGGGGGCCGACAGGGTACCCTGGACTTC
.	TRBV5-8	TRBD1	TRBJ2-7	CASSSRTGPSSYEQYF	TGTGCCAGCAGCTCCCGGACAGGGCCAAGCTCCTACGAGCAGTACTTC
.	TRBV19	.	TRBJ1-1	CASSVQDGYGTEAFF	TGTGCCAGTAGTGTCCAGGACGGGTACGGCACTGAAGCTTTCTTT
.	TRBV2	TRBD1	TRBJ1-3	CASGSGGLASGNTIYF	TGTGCCAGCGGGTCAGGGGGCTTAGCGTCTGGAAACACCATATATTTT
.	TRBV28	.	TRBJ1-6	CASSSGPGLYNSPLHF	TGTGCCAGCAGTTCGGGGCCGGGCCTCTATAATTCACCCCTCCACTTT
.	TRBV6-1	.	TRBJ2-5	CAIRETEETQYF	TGTGCTATACGCGAGACGGAAGAGACCCAGTACTTC
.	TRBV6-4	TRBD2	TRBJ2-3	CASSVAGGTDTQYF	TGTGCCAGCAGTGTAGCGGGGGGCACAGATACGCAGTATTTT
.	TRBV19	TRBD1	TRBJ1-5	CASRTGQGRVQPQHF	TGTGCCAGTAGGACCGGACAGGGGAGGGTCCAGCCCCAGCATTTT
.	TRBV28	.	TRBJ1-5	CASTLAGRNQPQHF	TGTGCCAGCACCTTGGCGGGGCGCAATCAGCCCCAGCATTTT
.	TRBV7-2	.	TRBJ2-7	CASSLTTVRSYEQYF	TGTGCCAGCAGCCTAACGACAGTCCGCTCCTACGAGCAGTACTTC
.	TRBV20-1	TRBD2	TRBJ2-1	CSARERGVGFF	TGCAGTGCTAGAGAACGGGGGGTCGGGTTCTTC